Presented here are 5 T cell receptor beta chains from one specimen sequenced in a study of blood T cell repertoires in COVID-19. The assay was immunoSEQ multiplex PCR, and TCRdb's table has in-frame clones only and misses some. The sample records approximately 220,000 clones, around 84% being singletons. The sequenced sample consisted of peripheral blood. These receptors were collected from a man aged 45-60 years who had recovered from COVID-19.

V gene TRBV15 combines with J gene TRBJ2-5, with D unresolved. The CDR3 is 13 amino acids. The V end was cut by 0 bases, the J end by 1 base, with 3 bases between. Germline values: CDR1 LNHNV, CDR2 YYDKDF (reference sequence). The chain's CDR3 is CATSRDLQETQYF. As DNA, the CDR3 is TGTGCCACCAGCAGAGACCTCCAAGAGACCCAGTACTTC. Combining the CDR3 with reference TRBV15 and TRBJ2-5 gives the whole variable domain DAMVIQNPRYQVTQFGKPVTLSCSQTLNHNVMYWYQQKSSQAPKLLFHYYDKDFNNEADTPDNFQSRRPNTSFCFLDIRSPGLGDTAMYLCATSRDLQETQYFGPGTRLLVL.

The J gene is TRBJ2-5, the V gene TRBV5-1; TRBD2 matches at 9 bases. The trim removed 7 bases at V and 4 bases at J, leaving 11 bases unmatched. In germline, CDR1 is SGHRS, CDR2 YFSETQ. The CDR3 spans 15 residues. CDR3 bases: TGCGCCAGCGCTAAAGCTAGCGGGAATCTAGAGACCCAGTACTTC. Protein: CASAKASGNLETQYF. The full variable domain, rest sourced from reference TRBV5-1 and TRBJ2-5, is KAGVTQTPRYLIKTRGQQVTLSCSPISGHRSVSWYQQTPGQGLQFLFEYFSETQRNKGNFPGRFSGRQFSNSRSEMNVSTLELGDSALYLCASAKASGNLETQYFGPGTRLLVL.

This clone was observed a handful of times. V is TRBV6-5 and J is TRBJ1-6; 10 nucleotides match TRBD1. Germline trimming cut 4 bases from V and 7 bases from J; bases unmatched to any gene: 7. The CDR3 extends over 16 amino acids. Germline V CDR1 and CDR2: MNHEY, SVGAGI. DNA of the CDR3: TGTGCCAGCAGTTCGACTGGGACAGGGGTGAATTCACCCCTCCACTTT. It yields the protein CASSSTGTGVNSPLHF.

V gene TRBV19 combines with J gene TRBJ1-1, with 8 bases matching TRBD1. The germline V gene encodes CDR1 LNHDA and CDR2 SQIVND (reference sequence). J was trimmed by 5 bases and V by 4 bases; bases with no gene match: 3. This CDR3 contains 13 residues. CDR3 loop: CASSRQGKTEAFF. CDR3 in DNA: TGTGCCAGTAGTAGACAGGGGAAGACTGAAGCTTTCTTT.

V usage is TRBV3-1 (or the pseudogene TRBV3-2) and J usage is TRBJ1-2; 11 bases map to TRBD1. The V and J ends lost 4 bases and 2 bases, in that order; junction bases with no gene match: 9. Germline CDR1 LGHDT, CDR2 YNNKEL (reference sequence). The CDR3 runs 17 residues. The CDR3 DNA sequence: TGTGCCAGCAGCCGCACCCGGGGGACAGGGGGGAACTATGGCTACACCTTC. Amino acids: CASSRTRGTGGNYGYTF.